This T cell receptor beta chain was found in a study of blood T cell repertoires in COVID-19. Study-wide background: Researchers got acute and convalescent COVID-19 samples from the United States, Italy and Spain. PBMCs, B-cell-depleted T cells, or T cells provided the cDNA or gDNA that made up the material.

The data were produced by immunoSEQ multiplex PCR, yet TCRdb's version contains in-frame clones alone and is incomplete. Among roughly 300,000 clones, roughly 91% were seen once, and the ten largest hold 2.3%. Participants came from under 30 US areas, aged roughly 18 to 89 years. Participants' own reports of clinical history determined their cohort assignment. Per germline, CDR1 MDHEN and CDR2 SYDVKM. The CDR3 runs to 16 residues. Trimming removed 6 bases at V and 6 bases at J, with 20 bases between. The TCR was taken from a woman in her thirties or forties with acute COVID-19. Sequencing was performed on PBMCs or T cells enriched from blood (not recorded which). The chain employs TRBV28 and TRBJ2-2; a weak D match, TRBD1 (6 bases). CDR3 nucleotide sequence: TGTGCCAGCAGGAAGAACAGGGTGAACATCCCCGGGGAGCTGTTTTTT. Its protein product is CASRKNRVNIPGELFF.